Sequencing of this T cell receptor beta chain was carried out in a study of radiotherapy plus CTLA-4 blockade in lung cancer. The wider study: Objective response rate was around 19%; disease control rate, 25% to 35%.

Those patients who had chemo-refractory metastatic non-small-cell lung cancer were given focal radiation along with CTLA-4 blockade through ipilimumab. Findings and limits, study-wide: Reported findings show early blood T cell clone dynamics, with interferon-beta, best predicted response. There was expansion of tumor-derived TCR clones in blood after radiotherapy plus ipilimumab.

As regards this clone: No antigen is known for it.

Sequenced by immunoSEQ multiplex PCR; TCRdb stores in-frame clones only, minus some. This table holds 50,000 or so clones, approximately 79% found once. Germline lookup yields CDR1 GTSNPN and CDR2 SVGIG (reference sequence). Trimming took 5 bases from V and 1 from J; bases not matched to a gene: 7. There are 14 residues in the CDR3. This TCR was recovered from a human donor with non-small cell lung cancer who had a partial response to radiotherapy plus ipilimumab. The chain has TRBV30 and TRBJ1-2, with 7 bases lining up with TRBD1. Sequenced material: peripheral blood, taken from a patient treated with radiotherapy plus ipilimumab. CDR3 residues: CAWSQGVINYGYTF. CDR3 coding DNA: TGTGCCTGGTCCCAGGGGGTAATTAACTATGGCTACACCTTC. Combining the CDR3 with reference TRBV30 and TRBJ1-2 gives the whole variable domain SQTIHQWPATLVQPVGSPLSLECTVEGTSNPNLYWYRQAAGRGLQLLFYSVGIGQISSEVPQNLSASRPQDRQFILSSKKLLLSDSGFYLCAWSQGVINYGYTFGSGTRLTVV.